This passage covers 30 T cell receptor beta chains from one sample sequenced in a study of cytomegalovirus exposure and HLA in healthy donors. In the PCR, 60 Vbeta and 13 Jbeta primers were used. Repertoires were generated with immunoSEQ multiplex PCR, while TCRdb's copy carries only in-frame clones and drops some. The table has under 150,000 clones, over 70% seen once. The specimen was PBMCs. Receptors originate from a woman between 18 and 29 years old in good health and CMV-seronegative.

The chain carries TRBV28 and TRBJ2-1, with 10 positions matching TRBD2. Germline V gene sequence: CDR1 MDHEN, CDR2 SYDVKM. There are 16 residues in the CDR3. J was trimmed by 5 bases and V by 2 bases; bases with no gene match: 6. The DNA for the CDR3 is TGTGCCAGCAGTTTAGGGTCTAGCGGGAGTCACAATGAGCAGTTCTTC. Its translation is CASSLGSSGSHNEQFF.

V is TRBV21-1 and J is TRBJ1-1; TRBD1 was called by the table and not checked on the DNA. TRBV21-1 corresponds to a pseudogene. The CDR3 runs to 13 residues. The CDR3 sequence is CASPQGRKTEAFF. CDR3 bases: TGTGCCAGCCCTCAGGGGCGGAAGACTGAAGCTTTCTTT.

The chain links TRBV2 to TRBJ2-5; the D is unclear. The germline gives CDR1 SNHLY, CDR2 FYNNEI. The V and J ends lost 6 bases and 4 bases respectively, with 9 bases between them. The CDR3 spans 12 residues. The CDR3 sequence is CASRGIRETQYF. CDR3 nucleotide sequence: TGTGCCAGCAGGGGCATCCGAGAGACCCAGTACTTC.

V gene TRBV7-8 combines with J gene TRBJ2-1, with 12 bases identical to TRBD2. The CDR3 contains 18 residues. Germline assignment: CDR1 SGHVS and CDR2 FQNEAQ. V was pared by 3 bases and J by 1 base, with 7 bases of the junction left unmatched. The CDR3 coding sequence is TGTGCCAGCAGCTTCCCAGCGGGACTAGCGGGTTCCTACAATGAGCAGTTCTTC. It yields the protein CASSFPAGLAGSYNEQFF.

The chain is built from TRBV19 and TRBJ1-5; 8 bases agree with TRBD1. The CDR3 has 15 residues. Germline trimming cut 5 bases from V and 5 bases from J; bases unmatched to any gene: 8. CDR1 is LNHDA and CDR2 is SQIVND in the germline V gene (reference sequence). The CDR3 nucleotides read TGTGCCAGTAGTGTCGGACAGGGCGAGGATCAGCCCCAGCATTTT. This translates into CASSVGQGEDQPQHF.

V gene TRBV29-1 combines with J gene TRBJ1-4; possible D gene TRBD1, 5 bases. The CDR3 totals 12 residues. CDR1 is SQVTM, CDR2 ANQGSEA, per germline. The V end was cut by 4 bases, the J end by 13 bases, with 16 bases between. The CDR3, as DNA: TGCAGCGTTGGGCAGGGCGAAAGGGGACTGTTTTTT. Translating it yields CSVGQGERGLFF.

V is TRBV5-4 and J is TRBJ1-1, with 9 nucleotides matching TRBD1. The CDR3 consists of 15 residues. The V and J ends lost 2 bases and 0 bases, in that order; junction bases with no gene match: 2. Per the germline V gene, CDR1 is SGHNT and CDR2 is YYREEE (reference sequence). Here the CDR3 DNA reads TGTGCCAGCAGCTTCCGGACAGGGGTGAACACTGAAGCTTTCTTT. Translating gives CASSFRTGVNTEAFF.

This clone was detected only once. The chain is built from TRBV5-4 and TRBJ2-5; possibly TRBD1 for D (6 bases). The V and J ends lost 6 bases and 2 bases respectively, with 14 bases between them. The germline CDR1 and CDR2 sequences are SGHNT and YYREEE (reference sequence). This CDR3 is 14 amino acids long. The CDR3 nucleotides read TGTGCCAGCACCTTCTTAGACAGGCAAGAGACCCAGTACTTC. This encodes CASTFLDRQETQYF.

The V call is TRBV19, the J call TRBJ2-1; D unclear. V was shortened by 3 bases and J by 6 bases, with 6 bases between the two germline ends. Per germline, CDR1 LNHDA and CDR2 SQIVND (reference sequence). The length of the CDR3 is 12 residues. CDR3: CASSMKSNEQFF. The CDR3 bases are TGTGCCAGTAGTATGAAGAGCAATGAGCAGTTCTTC.

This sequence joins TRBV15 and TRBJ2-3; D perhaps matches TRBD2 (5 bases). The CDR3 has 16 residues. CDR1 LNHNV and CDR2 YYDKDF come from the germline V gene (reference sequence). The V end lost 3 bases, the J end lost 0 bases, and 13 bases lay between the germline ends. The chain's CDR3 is CATSSERIASTDTQYF. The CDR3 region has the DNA TGTGCCACCAGCAGCGAGCGGATCGCTAGCACAGATACGCAGTATTTT. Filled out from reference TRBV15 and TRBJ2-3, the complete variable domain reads DAMVIQNPRYQVTQFGKPVTLSCSQTLNHNVMYWYQQKSSQAPKLLFHYYDKDFNNEADTPDNFQSRRPNTSFCFLDIRSPGLGDTAMYLCATSSERIASTDTQYFGPGTRLTVL.

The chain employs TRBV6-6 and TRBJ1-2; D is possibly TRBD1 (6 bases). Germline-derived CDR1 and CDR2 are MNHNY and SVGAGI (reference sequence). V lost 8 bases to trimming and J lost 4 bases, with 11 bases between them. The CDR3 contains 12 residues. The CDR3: CASSTGTYGYTF. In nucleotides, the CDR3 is TGTGCCAGCTCCACAGGGACCTATGGCTACACCTTC.

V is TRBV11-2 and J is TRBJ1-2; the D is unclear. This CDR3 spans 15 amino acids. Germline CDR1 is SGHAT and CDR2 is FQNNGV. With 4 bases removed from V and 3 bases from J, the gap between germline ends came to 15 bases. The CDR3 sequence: CASSSGVAEDYGYTF. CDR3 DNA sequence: TGTGCCAGCAGCTCAGGAGTAGCGGAGGACTATGGCTACACCTTC.

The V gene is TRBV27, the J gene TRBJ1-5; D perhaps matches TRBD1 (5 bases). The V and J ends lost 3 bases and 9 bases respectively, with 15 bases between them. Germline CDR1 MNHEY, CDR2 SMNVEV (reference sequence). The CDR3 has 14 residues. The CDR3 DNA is TGTGCCAGCAGTTTGAGGCAGGGTTTTTGGCCCCAGCATTTT. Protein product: CASSLRQGFWPQHF.

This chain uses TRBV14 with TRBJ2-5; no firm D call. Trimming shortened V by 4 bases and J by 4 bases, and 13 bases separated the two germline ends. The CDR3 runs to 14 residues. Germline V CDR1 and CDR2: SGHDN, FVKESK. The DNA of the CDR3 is TGTGCCAGCAGCCCTGCTCGGCGGCCAGAGACCCAGTACTTC. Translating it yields CASSPARRPETQYF. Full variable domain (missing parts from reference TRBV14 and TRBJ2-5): EAGVTQFPSHSVIEKGQTVTLRCDPISGHDNLYWYRRVMGKEIKFLLHFVKESKQDESGMPNNRFLAERTGGTYSTLKVQPAELEDSGVYFCASSPARRPETQYFGPGTRLLVL.

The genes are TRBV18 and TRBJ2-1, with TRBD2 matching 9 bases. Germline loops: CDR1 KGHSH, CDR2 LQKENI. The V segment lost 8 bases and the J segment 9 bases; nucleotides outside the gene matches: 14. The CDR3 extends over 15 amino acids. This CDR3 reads CASHESASGKSEQFF. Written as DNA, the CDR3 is TGTGCCAGCCACGAGAGTGCTAGCGGGAAGTCTGAGCAGTTCTTC.

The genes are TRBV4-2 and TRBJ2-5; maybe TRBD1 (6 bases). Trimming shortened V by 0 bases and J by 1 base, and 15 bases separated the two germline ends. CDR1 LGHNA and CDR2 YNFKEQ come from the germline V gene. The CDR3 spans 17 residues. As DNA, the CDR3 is TGTGCCAGCAGCCAAGATGGGCGGCCACAGGGCCAAGAGACCCAGTACTTC. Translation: CASSQDGRPQGQETQYF.

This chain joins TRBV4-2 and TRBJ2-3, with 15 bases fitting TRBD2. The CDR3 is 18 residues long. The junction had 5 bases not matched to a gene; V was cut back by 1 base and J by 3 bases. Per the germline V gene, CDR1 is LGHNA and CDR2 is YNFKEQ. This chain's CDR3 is CASSQGTSGRAGTDTQYF. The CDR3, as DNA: TGTGCCAGCAGCCAAGGGACTAGCGGGAGGGCCGGAACAGATACGCAGTATTTT.

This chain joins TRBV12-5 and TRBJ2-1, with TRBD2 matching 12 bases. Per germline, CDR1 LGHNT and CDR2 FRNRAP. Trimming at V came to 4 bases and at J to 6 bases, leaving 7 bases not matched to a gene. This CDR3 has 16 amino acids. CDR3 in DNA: TGTGCTAGTGGTTCCCGACTAGCGGGAGATGTCAATGAGCAGTTCTTC. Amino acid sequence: CASGSRLAGDVNEQFF. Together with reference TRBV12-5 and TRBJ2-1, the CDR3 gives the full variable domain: DARVTQTPRHKVTEMGQEVTMRCQPILGHNTVFWYRQTMMQGLELLAYFRNRAPLDDSGMPKDRFSAEMPDATLATLKIQPSEPRDSAVYFCASGSRLAGDVNEQFFGPGTRLTVL.

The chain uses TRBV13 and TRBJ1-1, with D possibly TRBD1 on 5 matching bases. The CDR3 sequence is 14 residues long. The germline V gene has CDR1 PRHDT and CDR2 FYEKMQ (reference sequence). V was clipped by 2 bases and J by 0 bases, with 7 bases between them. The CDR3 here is CASSLQGLNTEAFF. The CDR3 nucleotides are TGTGCCAGCAGCTTACAGGGCCTGAACACTGAAGCTTTCTTT.

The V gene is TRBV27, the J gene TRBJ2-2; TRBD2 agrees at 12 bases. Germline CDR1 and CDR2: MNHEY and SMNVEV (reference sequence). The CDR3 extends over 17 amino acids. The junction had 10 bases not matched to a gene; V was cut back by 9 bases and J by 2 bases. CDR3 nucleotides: TGTGCCAGTCGTCTAAGGGGACTAGCGGGTAACACCGGGGAGCTGTTTTTT. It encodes CASRLRGLAGNTGELFF.

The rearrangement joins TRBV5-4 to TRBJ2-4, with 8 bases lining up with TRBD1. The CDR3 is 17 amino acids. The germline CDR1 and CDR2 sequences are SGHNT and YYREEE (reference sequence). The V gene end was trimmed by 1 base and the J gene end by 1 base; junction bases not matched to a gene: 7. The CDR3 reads CASSLRTGRVAKNIQYF. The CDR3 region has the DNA TGTGCCAGCAGCTTGAGGACAGGGCGGGTTGCCAAAAACATTCAGTACTTC.

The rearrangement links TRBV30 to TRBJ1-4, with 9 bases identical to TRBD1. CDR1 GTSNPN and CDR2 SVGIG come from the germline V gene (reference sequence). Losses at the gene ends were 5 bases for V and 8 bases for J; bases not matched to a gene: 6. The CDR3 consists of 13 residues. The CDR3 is CAWGRDREEKLFF. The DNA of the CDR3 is TGTGCCTGGGGCCGGGACAGGGAGGAAAAACTGTTTTTT.

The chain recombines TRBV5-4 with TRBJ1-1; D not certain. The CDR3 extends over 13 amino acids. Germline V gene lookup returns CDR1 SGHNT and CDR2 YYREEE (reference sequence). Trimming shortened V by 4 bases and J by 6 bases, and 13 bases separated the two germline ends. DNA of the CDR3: TGTGCCAGCAGCGCCAGTCCCCGCCCTGAAGCTTTCTTT. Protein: CASSASPRPEAFF.

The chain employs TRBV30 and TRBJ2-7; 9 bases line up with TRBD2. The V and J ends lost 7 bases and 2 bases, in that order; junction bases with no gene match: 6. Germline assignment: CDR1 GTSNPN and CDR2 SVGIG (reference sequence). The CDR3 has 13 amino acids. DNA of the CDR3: TGTGCCTACGGGGCGGGAGGGGCCTACGAGCAGTACTTC. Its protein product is CAYGAGGAYEQYF.

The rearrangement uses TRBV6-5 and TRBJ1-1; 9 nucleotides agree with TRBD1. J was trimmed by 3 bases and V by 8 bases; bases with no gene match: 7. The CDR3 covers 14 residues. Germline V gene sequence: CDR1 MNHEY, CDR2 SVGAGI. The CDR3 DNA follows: TGTGCCAGCGGGACAGGGCTTTCGTACACTGAAGCTTTCTTT. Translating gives CASGTGLSYTEAFF.

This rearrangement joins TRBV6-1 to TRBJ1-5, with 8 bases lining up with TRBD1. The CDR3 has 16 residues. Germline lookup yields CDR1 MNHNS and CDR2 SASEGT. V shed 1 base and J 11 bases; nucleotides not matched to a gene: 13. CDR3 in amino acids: CASSEVPGGPRLSQHF. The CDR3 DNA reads TGTGCCAGCAGTGAAGTCCCAGGGGGCCCTAGATTGTCCCAGCATTTT.

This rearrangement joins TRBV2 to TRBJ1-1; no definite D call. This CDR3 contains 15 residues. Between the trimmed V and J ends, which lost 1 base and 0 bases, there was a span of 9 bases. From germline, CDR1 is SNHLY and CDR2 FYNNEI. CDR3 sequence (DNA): TGTGCCAGCAGTGAAGGGAGGACTATGAACACTGAAGCTTTCTTT. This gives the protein CASSEGRTMNTEAFF.

The CDR3 spells CASSWGLAGDNEQFF. The CDR3 DNA reads TGTGCCAGCAGCTGGGGACTAGCGGGAGACAATGAGCAGTTCTTC. The rearrangement joins TRBV5-6 to TRBJ2-1; 14 positions match TRBD2. This CDR3 contains 15 residues. J gave up 5 bases and V 3 bases, and 1 base lay outside the gene matches. Germline V gene data show CDR1 as SGHDT and CDR2 as YYEEEE. Full variable domain (missing parts from reference TRBV5-6 and TRBJ2-1): DAGVTQSPTHLIKTRGQQVTLRCSPKSGHDTVSWYQQALGQGPQFIFQYYEEEERQRGNFPDRFSGHQFPNYSSELNVNALLLGDSALYLCASSWGLAGDNEQFFGPGTRLTVL.

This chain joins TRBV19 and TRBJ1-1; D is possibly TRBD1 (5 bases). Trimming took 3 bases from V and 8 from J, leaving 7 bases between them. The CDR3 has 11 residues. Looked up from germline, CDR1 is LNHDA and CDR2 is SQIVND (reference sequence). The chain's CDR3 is CASSIYREAFF. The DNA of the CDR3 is TGTGCCAGTAGTATTTACAGGGAAGCTTTCTTT.

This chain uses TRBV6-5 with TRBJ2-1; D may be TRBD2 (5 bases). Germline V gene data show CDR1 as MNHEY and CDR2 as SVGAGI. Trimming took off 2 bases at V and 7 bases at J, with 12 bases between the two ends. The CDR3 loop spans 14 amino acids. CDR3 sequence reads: CASSYEGRANEQFF. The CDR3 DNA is TGTGCCAGCAGTTACGAGGGTCGGGCGAATGAGCAGTTCTTC.